This TCR beta chain is drawn from a study of CD8 T cell repertoires and HIV-1 epitope variants. Turning to this clone: The antigen remains undetermined.

The method was immunoSEQ multiplex PCR; TCRdb's version includes in-frame clones alone and lacks a portion of them. The table includes approximately 7,400 clones, 60% to 65% detected once. The clonotype originates from a male donor with HIV. What was sequenced was cultured CD8+ T cells derived from PBMCs.

CDR3 in DNA: TGTGCCAGCAGTGACGGACAGGGGGACACAGATACGCAGTATTTT. It encodes CASSDGQGDTDTQYF. The genes are TRBV6-4 and TRBJ2-3; TRBD1 matches at 10 bases. This CDR3 region has 15 residues. V dropped 2 bases and J dropped 2; count of bases not matched to a gene: 1. From germline, CDR1 is MRHNA and CDR2 SNTAGT.